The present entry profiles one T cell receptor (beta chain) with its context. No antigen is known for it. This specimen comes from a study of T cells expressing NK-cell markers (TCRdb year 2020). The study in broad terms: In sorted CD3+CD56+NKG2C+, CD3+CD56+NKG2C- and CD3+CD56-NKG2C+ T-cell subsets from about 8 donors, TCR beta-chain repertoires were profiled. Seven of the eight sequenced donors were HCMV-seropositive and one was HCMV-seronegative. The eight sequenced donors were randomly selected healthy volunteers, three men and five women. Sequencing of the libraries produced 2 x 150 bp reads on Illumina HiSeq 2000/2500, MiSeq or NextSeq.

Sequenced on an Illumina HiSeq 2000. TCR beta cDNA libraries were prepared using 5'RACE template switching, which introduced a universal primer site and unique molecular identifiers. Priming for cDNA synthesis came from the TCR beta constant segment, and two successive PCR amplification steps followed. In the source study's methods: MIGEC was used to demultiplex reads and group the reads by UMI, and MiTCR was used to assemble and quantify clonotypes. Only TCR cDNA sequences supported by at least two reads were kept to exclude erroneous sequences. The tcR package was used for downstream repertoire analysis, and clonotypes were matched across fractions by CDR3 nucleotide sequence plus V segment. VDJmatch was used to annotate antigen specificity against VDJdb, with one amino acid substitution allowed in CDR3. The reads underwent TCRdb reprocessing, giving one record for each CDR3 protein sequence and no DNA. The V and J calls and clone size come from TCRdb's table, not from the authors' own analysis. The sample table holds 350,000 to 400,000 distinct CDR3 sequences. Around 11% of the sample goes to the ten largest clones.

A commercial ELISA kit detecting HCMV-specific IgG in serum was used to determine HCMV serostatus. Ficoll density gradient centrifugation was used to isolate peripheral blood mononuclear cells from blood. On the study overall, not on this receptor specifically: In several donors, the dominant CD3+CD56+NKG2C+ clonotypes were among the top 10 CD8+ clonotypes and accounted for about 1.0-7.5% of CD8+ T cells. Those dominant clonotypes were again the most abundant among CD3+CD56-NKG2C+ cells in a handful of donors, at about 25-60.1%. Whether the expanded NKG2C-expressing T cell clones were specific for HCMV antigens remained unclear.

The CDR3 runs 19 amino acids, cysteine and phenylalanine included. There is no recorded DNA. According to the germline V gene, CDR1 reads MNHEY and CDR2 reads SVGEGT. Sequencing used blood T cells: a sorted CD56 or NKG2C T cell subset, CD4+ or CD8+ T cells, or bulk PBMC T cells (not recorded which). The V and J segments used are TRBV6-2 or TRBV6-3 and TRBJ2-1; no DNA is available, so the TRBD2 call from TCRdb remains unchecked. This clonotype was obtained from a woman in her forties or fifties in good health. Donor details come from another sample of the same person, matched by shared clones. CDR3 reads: CASSYPTSGSEGGDNEQFF.